The clone carrying this T cell receptor (beta chain) came up many times. TCRdb re-derived calls from the 5' RACE reads in MiXCR, one entry per CDR3 protein. The data show under 1 million distinct CDR3 sequences, with around an eighth seen just once and about 1.5% held by the top ten. This sample stems from a study of identical twins. The CDR3 contains 11 residues. The germline V and J ends were trimmed by 9 bases and 8 bases, with 11 bases remaining between them. These data were also reused for a study on yellow fever vaccine responses in identical twins.

Sequencing was done on a sample of PBMCs. The chain links TRBV12-3 or TRBV12-4 to TRBJ1-3; D unresolved. The clonotype was recovered from a woman in her late teens or twenties in good health. The CDR3 bases are TGTGCCAGTACCCCTGTGGACACCATATATTTT. Translating gives CASTPVDTIYF.